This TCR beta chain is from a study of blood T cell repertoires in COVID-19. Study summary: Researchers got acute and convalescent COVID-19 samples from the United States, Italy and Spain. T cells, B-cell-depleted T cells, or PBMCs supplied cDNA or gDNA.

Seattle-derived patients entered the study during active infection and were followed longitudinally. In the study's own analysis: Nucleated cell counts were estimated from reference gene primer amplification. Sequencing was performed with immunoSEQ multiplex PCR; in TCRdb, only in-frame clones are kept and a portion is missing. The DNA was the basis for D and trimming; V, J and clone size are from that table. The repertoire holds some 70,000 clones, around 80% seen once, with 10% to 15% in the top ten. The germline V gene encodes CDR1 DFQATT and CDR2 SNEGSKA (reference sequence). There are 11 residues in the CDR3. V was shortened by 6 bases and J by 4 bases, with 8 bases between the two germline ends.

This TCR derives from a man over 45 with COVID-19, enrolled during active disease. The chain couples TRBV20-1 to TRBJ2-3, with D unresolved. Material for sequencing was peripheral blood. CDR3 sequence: CSAIFADTQYF. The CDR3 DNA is TGCAGTGCCATTTTTGCAGATACGCAGTATTTT.